This TCR beta chain originates from a study of PD-1 blockade in classical Hodgkin lymphoma. Findings and caveats of the study: Patients newly diagnosed and complete responders had comparable baseline diversity. CD8+ TCR diversity did not rise significantly by C4D1, unlike CD4+.

Sequencing used immunoSEQ multiplex PCR; TCRdb keeps in-frame clones, though not all of them. The profile shows 40,000 or so clones, about 88% of them singletons. The V end lost 1 base, the J end lost 4 bases, and 8 bases lay between the germline ends. Germline CDR1 and CDR2: SGHRS and YFSETQ. The CDR3 runs 13 residues. A note on this clone: Antigen unknown.

Brentuximab vedotin exposure varied, and every patient relapsed after autologous stem cell transplantation. Patients' outcomes at their best amounted to complete response, partial response or progressive disease. The clonotype originates from a human donor with classical Hodgkin lymphoma. The material was peripheral blood mononuclear cells (PBMCs), obtained before the second cycle of nivolumab. The chain uses TRBV5-1 and TRBJ2-5, with D uncertain. Here the CDR3 DNA reads TGCGCCAGCAGCTTGTCCCCCGGAGAGACCCAGTACTTC. It is translated as CASSLSPGETQYF.